This is a list of T cell receptor beta chains from one sample in a study of cytomegalovirus exposure and HLA in healthy donors. This table comes from immunoSEQ multiplex PCR, and its TCRdb copy is limited to in-frame clones, with some not included. The sample lists about 130,000 clones; just under 85% were seen once. The sequencing input was PBMCs. The receptors derive from a boy between 2 and 10 years old in good health and CMV-seronegative. Each CDR3 is given with its conserved first and last residue. The order of the fields is D gene, V gene, clone size, J gene, CDR3 DNA, CDR3 protein. The D gene is left open where the match is weak. Clone size, where shown, is once, few, many, or a class for clones that have expanded.

D gene: NA; V gene: TRBV6-6; clone size: NA; J gene: TRBJ1-1; CDR3 DNA: TGTGCCAGCAGAAATCGGGGGGACGGGTGGACTGAAGCTTTCTTT; CDR3 protein: CASRNRGDGWTEAFF
D gene: TRBD2; V gene: TRBV6-4; clone size: NA; J gene: TRBJ2-1; CDR3 DNA: TGTGCCAGCAGTGACTCGGAAACTAGCGGGTCGTCTGAGCAGTTCTTC; CDR3 protein: CASSDSETSGSSEQFF
D gene: TRBD1; V gene: TRBV12-5; clone size: NA; J gene: TRBJ1-1; CDR3 DNA: TGTGCTAGTGGTTTGGGGACAGGGAACACTGAAGCTTTCTTT; CDR3 protein: CASGLGTGNTEAFF
D gene: NA; V gene: TRBV4-1; clone size: NA; J gene: TRBJ2-1; CDR3 DNA: TGCGCCAGCAGCCAAGCTGACGAGGCCTACAATGAGCAGTTCTTC; CDR3 protein: CASSQADEAYNEQFF
D gene: NA; V gene: TRBV4-1; clone size: NA; J gene: TRBJ2-2; CDR3 DNA: TGCGCCAGCAGCCAACCCTCAGGAGGGAACACCGGGGAGCTGTTTTTT; CDR3 protein: CASSQPSGGNTGELFF
D gene: TRBD1; V gene: TRBV6-5; clone size: NA; J gene: TRBJ2-7; CDR3 DNA: TGTGCCAGCAGTTCCTCGACAGGGATTGAGCAGTACTTC; CDR3 protein: CASSSSTGIEQYF
D gene: TRBD1; V gene: TRBV19; clone size: NA; J gene: TRBJ1-3; CDR3 DNA: TGTGCCAGTAGTGCGACGGGACAGGGTAATCCGGGAGGAAACACCATATATTTT; CDR3 protein: CASSATGQGNPGGNTIYF
D gene: NA; V gene: TRBV25-1; clone size: NA; J gene: TRBJ1-5; CDR3 DNA: TGTGCCAGCAGTGAATTCGACAACTTTAATCAGCCCCAGCATTTT; CDR3 protein: CASSEFDNFNQPQHF
D gene: NA; V gene: TRBV21-1; clone size: NA; J gene: TRBJ1-1; CDR3 DNA: TGTGCCAGCAGCAAAGAACAGGGGAACACTGAAGCTTTCTTT; CDR3 protein: CASSKEQGNTEAFF
D gene: NA; V gene: TRBV2; clone size: NA; J gene: TRBJ2-3; CDR3 DNA: TGTGCCAGCAGTGTTAGGGGCGGATTTAACACAGATACGCAGTATTTT; CDR3 protein: CASSVRGGFNTDTQYF
D gene: NA; V gene: TRBV4-3; clone size: NA; J gene: TRBJ2-1; CDR3 DNA: TGCGCCAGCAGCCACCTCGCCGAGGAGCAGTTCTTC; CDR3 protein: CASSHLAEEQFF
D gene: NA; V gene: TRBV7-3; clone size: once; J gene: TRBJ2-1; CDR3 DNA: TGTGCCAGCAGCTTAGGGATAGCGACAACCTCCTACAATGAGCAGTTCTTC; CDR3 protein: CASSLGIATTSYNEQFF
D gene: NA; V gene: TRBV5-1; clone size: NA; J gene: TRBJ1-1; CDR3 DNA: TGCGCCAGCAGCACCGGGTCTGTGAACACTGAAGCTTTCTTT; CDR3 protein: CASSTGSVNTEAFF
D gene: TRBD2; V gene: TRBV29-1; clone size: NA; J gene: TRBJ2-3; CDR3 DNA: TGCAGCGTAACTAGCGGGGGGTCCACAGATACGCAGTATTTT; CDR3 protein: CSVTSGGSTDTQYF
D gene: NA; V gene: TRBV29-1; clone size: NA; J gene: TRBJ2-3; CDR3 DNA: TGCAGCGTTGAAGCTCGGAGGGCCACAGATACGCAGTATTTT; CDR3 protein: CSVEARRATDTQYF
D gene: NA; V gene: TRBV4-3; clone size: few; J gene: TRBJ1-1; CDR3 DNA: TGCGCCAGCAGCCAAGATCATCGGCAGGGATTGAACACTGAAGCTTTCTTT; CDR3 protein: CASSQDHRQGLNTEAFF
D gene: TRBD1; V gene: TRBV5-1; clone size: NA; J gene: TRBJ1-4; CDR3 DNA: TGCGCCAGCAGCTCTGGACAGGGTCGAGAAAAACTGTTTTTT; CDR3 protein: CASSSGQGREKLFF
D gene: NA; V gene: TRBV6-1; clone size: NA; J gene: TRBJ1-2; CDR3 DNA: TGTGCCAGCAGTGAAGCGGAAAGGGGAAGAGGCTACACCTTC; CDR3 protein: CASSEAERGRGYTF
D gene: NA; V gene: TRBV9; clone size: NA; J gene: TRBJ2-3; CDR3 DNA: TGTGCCAGCAGCCCCCGTCAGCGGCTCACAGATACGCAGTATTTT; CDR3 protein: CASSPRQRLTDTQYF
D gene: TRBD1; V gene: TRBV10-3; clone size: NA; J gene: TRBJ1-6; CDR3 DNA: TGTGCCATCAGCGGGACAGGGGAATCACCCCTCCACTTT; CDR3 protein: CAISGTGESPLHF
D gene: TRBD1; V gene: TRBV5-4; clone size: NA; J gene: TRBJ1-1; CDR3 DNA: TGTGCCAGCAGCCTAGACAGGGGGCGAGGGACTGAAGCTTTCTTT; CDR3 protein: CASSLDRGRGTEAFF
D gene: TRBD1; V gene: TRBV18; clone size: NA; J gene: TRBJ1-5; CDR3 DNA: TGTGCCAGCTCTCAAGACAGGGGGCAATATCAGCCCCAGCATTTT; CDR3 protein: CASSQDRGQYQPQHF
D gene: NA; V gene: TRBV6-1; clone size: NA; J gene: TRBJ2-3; CDR3 DNA: TGTGCCACGAGGGGGACCCTCACAGATACGCAGTATTTT; CDR3 protein: CATRGTLTDTQYF
D gene: NA; V gene: TRBV7-9; clone size: few; J gene: TRBJ1-1; CDR3 DNA: TGTGCCAGCAGCTTTCCGCCCAGGGCCACTGAAGCTTTCTTT; CDR3 protein: CASSFPPRATEAFF
D gene: NA; V gene: TRBV18; clone size: NA; J gene: TRBJ1-3; CDR3 DNA: TGTGCCAGCTCAAAGGGCAGGGCGAACTCTGGAAACACCATATATTTT; CDR3 protein: CASSKGRANSGNTIYF
D gene: NA; V gene: TRBV27; clone size: NA; J gene: TRBJ1-5; CDR3 DNA: TGTGCCAGCAGTCCGCAGGGTAGCAATCAGCCCCAGCATTTT; CDR3 protein: CASSPQGSNQPQHF
D gene: TRBD1; V gene: TRBV29-1; clone size: NA; J gene: TRBJ2-5; CDR3 DNA: TGCAGCGACACCGGGACAGGGTACCAAGAGACCCAGTACTTC; CDR3 protein: CSDTGTGYQETQYF
D gene: TRBD1; V gene: TRBV19; clone size: NA; J gene: TRBJ1-4; CDR3 DNA: TGTGCCAGTAGTGCGGACAGGGGGCGCCTTGATGAAAAACTGTTTTTT; CDR3 protein: CASSADRGRLDEKLFF
D gene: NA; V gene: TRBV30; clone size: NA; J gene: TRBJ2-7; CDR3 DNA: TGTGCCTGGAGCGGGGGTACCTACGAGCAGTACTTC; CDR3 protein: CAWSGGTYEQYF
D gene: NA; V gene: TRBV27; clone size: once; J gene: TRBJ2-2; CDR3 DNA: TGTGCCAGCAGTTCCAGGACGAACACCGGGGAGCTGTTTTTT; CDR3 protein: CASSSRTNTGELFF
D gene: NA; V gene: TRBV9; clone size: NA; J gene: TRBJ1-1; CDR3 DNA: TGTGCCAGCAGCTTAGGGGAGGGGGCTGAAGCTTTCTTT; CDR3 protein: CASSLGEGAEAFF
D gene: TRBD1; V gene: TRBV5-4; clone size: few; J gene: TRBJ1-4; CDR3 DNA: TGTGCCAGCAGCTTGACAGGGGGCAGGGAAAAACTGTTTTTT; CDR3 protein: CASSLTGGREKLFF
D gene: NA; V gene: TRBV27; clone size: once; J gene: TRBJ1-2; CDR3 DNA: TGTGCCAGCAGTCCGCTAGGACAGAACTATGGCTACACCTTC; CDR3 protein: CASSPLGQNYGYTF
D gene: NA; V gene: TRBV19; clone size: NA; J gene: TRBJ1-5; CDR3 DNA: TGTGCCAGTTCTAATCAGCCCCAGCATTTT; CDR3 protein: CASSNQPQHF
D gene: NA; V gene: TRBV6-4; clone size: NA; J gene: TRBJ1-2; CDR3 DNA: TGTGCCAGCAGTGACCAACAGGGACGAAATGGCTACACCTTC; CDR3 protein: CASSDQQGRNGYTF
D gene: NA; V gene: TRBV6-1; clone size: NA; J gene: TRBJ1-2; CDR3 DNA: TGTGCCAGCAGTGAATCCAGCTGGGGGGGTTCCCTCGGCTATGGCTACACCTTC; CDR3 protein: CASSESSWGGSLGYGYTF
D gene: TRBD1; V gene: TRBV29-1; clone size: NA; J gene: TRBJ1-2; CDR3 DNA: TGCAGCGCCACAACAGGGGCAGATGGCTACACCTTC; CDR3 protein: CSATTGADGYTF
D gene: TRBD1; V gene: TRBV19; clone size: NA; J gene: TRBJ1-1; CDR3 DNA: TGTGCCAGTAGGGAATACTGGACAGGAGCGTTTTACACTGAAGCTTTCTTT; CDR3 protein: CASREYWTGAFYTEAFF
D gene: NA; V gene: TRBV7-9; clone size: NA; J gene: TRBJ1-2; CDR3 DNA: TGTGCCAGCAGCTATCTCGAGCAGGCCTCTTATGGCTACACCTTC; CDR3 protein: CASSYLEQASYGYTF
D gene: NA; V gene: TRBV18; clone size: NA; J gene: TRBJ1-2; CDR3 DNA: TGTGCCAGCTCCCCTCCAACAGGGAGTGGTAACTATGGCTACACCTTC; CDR3 protein: CASSPPTGSGNYGYTF
D gene: NA; V gene: TRBV19; clone size: NA; J gene: TRBJ2-2; CDR3 DNA: TGTGCCAGTAGAGGACAGATGGAGGTAGGGGAGCTGTTTTTT; CDR3 protein: CASRGQMEVGELFF
D gene: NA; V gene: TRBV21-1; clone size: NA; J gene: TRBJ2-7; CDR3 DNA: TGTGCCAGCAGCAAAGACACCTACGAGCAGTACTTC; CDR3 protein: CASSKDTYEQYF
D gene: TRBD1; V gene: TRBV5-6; clone size: NA; J gene: TRBJ1-1; CDR3 DNA: TGTGCCAGCAGCTGGACAGGGAGGAACACTGAAGCTTTCTTT; CDR3 protein: CASSWTGRNTEAFF
D gene: TRBD1; V gene: TRBV7-9; clone size: NA; J gene: TRBJ1-6; CDR3 DNA: TGTGCCAGCAGCCTCCCCCCGGACAGGGGAGACCTCCACTTT; CDR3 protein: CASSLPPDRGDLHF
D gene: TRBD1; V gene: TRBV6-4; clone size: NA; J gene: TRBJ2-1; CDR3 DNA: TGTGCCAGCAGTCCGGGACAGGGCGGCAATGAGCAGTTCTTC; CDR3 protein: CASSPGQGGNEQFF
D gene: NA; V gene: TRBV11-2; clone size: few; J gene: TRBJ1-1; CDR3 DNA: TGTGCCAGCAGCTCTACCTCGAGGTATGAAGCTTTCTTT; CDR3 protein: CASSSTSRYEAFF
D gene: NA; V gene: TRBV6-6; clone size: NA; J gene: TRBJ1-5; CDR3 DNA: TGTGCCAGCAGTTCACAGGGTTACAATCAGCCCCAGCATTTT; CDR3 protein: CASSSQGYNQPQHF
D gene: NA; V gene: TRBV2; clone size: NA; J gene: TRBJ2-7; CDR3 DNA: TGTGCCAGCTCGTCTTCTTACGAGCAGTACTTC; CDR3 protein: CASSSSYEQYF
D gene: NA; V gene: TRBV7-8; clone size: NA; J gene: TRBJ1-4; CDR3 DNA: TGTGCCAGCAGCTTAGTTGGGGGACGGGGGGGAGGACTGTTTTTT; CDR3 protein: CASSLVGGRGGGLFF
D gene: NA; V gene: TRBV30; clone size: NA; J gene: TRBJ1-2; CDR3 DNA: TGTGCCTGGAGCCCCGGGACAGGCTACACCTTC; CDR3 protein: CAWSPGTGYTF